The rows below give T cell receptor beta chains drawn from one sample of a study of blood T cell repertoires in COVID-19. Data came from immunoSEQ multiplex PCR; TCRdb stores just in-frame clones and leaves some out. Counted here are 140,000 to 150,000 clones, around nine tenths occurring once; the ten biggest clones make up more than 6.5%. Sequencing used peripheral blood. The source is a woman in her 50s with active or convalescent COVID-19. CDR3s include the opening cysteine and the closing phenylalanine or tryptophan. D genes are given only for firm matches. Some rows have no size entry. The others give once, few or many, or a class for an expanded clone.

J gene: TRBJ2-7
D gene: .
V gene: TRBV9
clone size: .
CDR3 protein: CASSYRLESYEQYF
CDR3 DNA: TGTGCCAGCAGCTACCGACTAGAGTCCTACGAGCAGTACTTC

J gene: TRBJ2-7
D gene: .
V gene: TRBV27
clone size: .
CDR3 protein: CASSSLEAASSYEQYF
CDR3 DNA: TGTGCCAGCAGTTCCCTCGAGGCGGCGAGCTCCTACGAGCAGTACTTC

J gene: TRBJ2-6
D gene: TRBD1
V gene: TRBV27
clone size: .
CDR3 protein: CASSPWGGQGALKGVTF
CDR3 DNA: TGTGCCAGCAGCCCCTGGGGAGGACAGGGGGCCCTAAAGGGGGTGACTTTC

J gene: TRBJ2-2
D gene: .
V gene: TRBV11-2
clone size: .
CDR3 protein: CASSLDRWDFPNTGELFF
CDR3 DNA: TGTGCCAGCAGCTTAGATCGCTGGGACTTCCCGAACACCGGGGAGCTGTTTTTT

J gene: TRBJ2-7
D gene: TRBD1
V gene: TRBV27
clone size: few
CDR3 protein: CASSPITYRGHSYEQYF
CDR3 DNA: TGTGCCAGCAGTCCAATCACGTACAGGGGGCACTCCTACGAGCAGTACTTC

J gene: TRBJ1-1
D gene: .
V gene: TRBV9
clone size: .
CDR3 protein: CASSVGHSLGTEAFF
CDR3 DNA: TGTGCCAGCAGCGTTGGACACTCCCTGGGGACTGAAGCTTTCTTT

J gene: TRBJ1-1
D gene: .
V gene: TRBV18
clone size: .
CDR3 protein: CASSPAENTEAFF
CDR3 DNA: TGTGCCAGCTCACCGGCGGAAAACACTGAAGCTTTCTTT

J gene: TRBJ2-7
D gene: TRBD1
V gene: TRBV4-3
clone size: .
CDR3 protein: CASSLGQGPYEQYF
CDR3 DNA: TGCGCCAGCAGCCTGGGACAGGGGCCCTACGAGCAGTACTTC

J gene: TRBJ1-5
D gene: TRBD1
V gene: TRBV10-3
clone size: .
CDR3 protein: CAISKDREGNQPQHF
CDR3 DNA: TGTGCCATCAGCAAGGACAGGGAAGGCAATCAGCCCCAGCATTTT

J gene: TRBJ2-3
D gene: .
V gene: TRBV6-5
clone size: .
CDR3 protein: CASSYEAGITDTQYF
CDR3 DNA: TGTGCCAGCAGTTATGAGGCGGGGATCACAGATACGCAGTATTTT

J gene: TRBJ1-1
D gene: .
V gene: TRBV10-3
clone size: .
CDR3 protein: CAISGVLGARGMNTEAFF
CDR3 DNA: TGTGCCATCAGTGGGGTGCTGGGGGCACGGGGAATGAACACTGAAGCTTTCTTT

J gene: TRBJ2-7
D gene: .
V gene: TRBV18
clone size: .
CDR3 protein: CASSGTDVYEQYF
CDR3 DNA: TGTGCCAGCTCAGGGACTGACGTCTACGAGCAGTACTTC

J gene: TRBJ2-3
D gene: TRBD2
V gene: TRBV4-1
clone size: .
CDR3 protein: CASSRGGAGDTQYF
CDR3 DNA: TGCGCCAGCAGCCGCGGGGGGGCCGGGGATACGCAGTATTTT

J gene: TRBJ2-1
D gene: TRBD1
V gene: TRBV6-5
clone size: .
CDR3 protein: CASSSWTGYNEQFF
CDR3 DNA: TGTGCCAGCAGTTCCTGGACAGGCTACAATGAGCAGTTCTTC

J gene: TRBJ2-1
D gene: TRBD2
V gene: TRBV7-9
clone size: .
CDR3 protein: CASQREGSSYNEQFF
CDR3 DNA: TGTGCCAGCCAGCGGGAAGGGAGCTCCTACAATGAGCAGTTCTTC

J gene: TRBJ1-1
D gene: .
V gene: TRBV10-3
clone size: .
CDR3 protein: CAIARGKLNTEAFF
CDR3 DNA: TGTGCCATCGCACGAGGGAAATTAAACACTGAAGCTTTCTTT

J gene: TRBJ1-1
D gene: TRBD1
V gene: TRBV7-2
clone size: .
CDR3 protein: CASSHSVGQGGTEAFF
CDR3 DNA: TGTGCCAGCAGCCATAGCGTGGGACAGGGGGGAACTGAAGCTTTCTTT

J gene: TRBJ1-5
D gene: TRBD1
V gene: TRBV4-3
clone size: .
CDR3 protein: CASSQDRSRGARGFQPQHF
CDR3 DNA: TGCGCCAGCAGCCAAGATCGGTCCAGGGGGGCGCGGGGTTTTCAGCCCCAGCATTTT

J gene: TRBJ1-2
D gene: .
V gene: TRBV28
clone size: .
CDR3 protein: CASSLNLGAHRGGYTF
CDR3 DNA: TGTGCCAGCAGTCTAAACCTGGGGGCCCATAGGGGTGGCTACACCTTC